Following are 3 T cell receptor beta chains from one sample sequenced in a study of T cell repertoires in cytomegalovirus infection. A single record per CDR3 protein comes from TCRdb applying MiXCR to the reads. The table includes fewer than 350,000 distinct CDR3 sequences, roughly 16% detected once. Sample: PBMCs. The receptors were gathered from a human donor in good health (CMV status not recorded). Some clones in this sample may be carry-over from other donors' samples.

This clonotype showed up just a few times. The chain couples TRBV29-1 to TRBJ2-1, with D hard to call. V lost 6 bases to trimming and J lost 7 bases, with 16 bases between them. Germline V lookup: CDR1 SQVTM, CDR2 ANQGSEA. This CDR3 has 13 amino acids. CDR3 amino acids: CSVAEGPPNEQFF. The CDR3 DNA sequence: TGCAGCGTCGCCGAAGGACCGCCTAATGAGCAGTTCTTC.

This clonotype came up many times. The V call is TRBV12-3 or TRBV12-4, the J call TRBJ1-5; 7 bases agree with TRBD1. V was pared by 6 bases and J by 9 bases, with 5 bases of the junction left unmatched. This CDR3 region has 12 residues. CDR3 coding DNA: TGTGCCAGCAGCAGGGGGGGAGGGCCCCAGCATTTT. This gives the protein CASSRGGGPQHF.

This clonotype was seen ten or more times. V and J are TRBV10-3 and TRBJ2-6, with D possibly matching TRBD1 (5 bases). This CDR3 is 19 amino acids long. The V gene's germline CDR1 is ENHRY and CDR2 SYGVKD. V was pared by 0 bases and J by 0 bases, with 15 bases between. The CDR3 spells CAISESLGQAGSGANVLTF. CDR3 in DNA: TGTGCCATCAGTGAGTCTCTCGGACAAGCTGGCTCTGGGGCCAACGTCCTGACTTTC.